There are many counts of the clone carrying this T cell receptor beta chain. Unique molecular identifiers were used to barcode this TCRbeta library. One entry per CDR3 protein results from TCRdb running MiXCR on the PCR reads. This table holds 900,000 or so distinct CDR3 sequences, 15% to 20% found once. This sample is part of a study of T-cell reconstitution after alpha-beta-depleted transplantation in children. Germline-derived CDR1 and CDR2 are MNHNS and SASEGT. Unmatched junction bases numbered 4, after V lost 0 bases and J lost 6 bases. The CDR3 has 16 amino acids. The source is a male patient younger than 18 who had a stem cell transplant for acute lymphoblastic leukemia, so the T cells may come from the graft donor. This chain connects TRBV6-1 to TRBJ2-1, with TRBD2 identical over 11 bases. Material: PBMCs, mostly from graft donor cells, obtained 360 days after TCRalphabeta/CD19-depleted stem cell transplant. The CDR3 region has the DNA TGTGCCAGCAGTGAAGCGCAGACTAGCGGGATCAATGAGCAGTTCTTC. Its protein is CASSEAQTSGINEQFF.